This paragraph reports one T cell receptor (beta chain). Its antigen is currently unknown. Each CDR3 protein is one row after TCRdb ran MiXCR on the reads. Among around 710,000 distinct CDR3 sequences listed, about 27% were seen once. These data are taken from a study of T cell repertoires in cytomegalovirus infection. Across the whole study: Recently described HLA-C-restricted plus well-studied HLA-B-restricted CMV epitopes were used. Both a matching HLA type and CMV infection were indicated by public TCR beta signatures.

Germline lookup yields CDR1 SEHNR and CDR2 FQNEAQ (reference sequence). The CDR3 is 16 residues long. V lost 2 bases to trimming and J lost 1 base, with 14 bases between them. General observations from the study: Dominant in the ex vivo response were TCR beta clonotypes restricted by HLA-C and specific for CMV. Of the TCR beta families, the public ones yielded a cumulative frequency that identified carriers of CMV plus the relevant HLA.

The input for sequencing was cultured CD8+ T cells from PBMCs, taken from culture after CMV antigen stimulation. This receptor was obtained from a human donor in good health (CMV status not recorded). Some clones in this sample may be carry-over from other donors' samples. The chain has TRBV7-9 and TRBJ2-5; D possibly corresponds to TRBD1 (5 bases). CDR3 nucleotide sequence: TGTGCCAGCAGCTTAATAGGGGCACACCTCCAAGAGACCCAGTACTTC. Translation gives CASSLIGAHLQETQYF. The whole variable domain, remainder taken from reference TRBV7-9 and TRBJ2-5, is DTGVSQNPRHKITKRGQNVTFRCDPISEHNRLYWYRQTLGQGPEFLTYFQNEAQLEKSRLLSDRFSAERPKGSFSTLEIQRTEQGDSAMYLCASSLIGAHLQETQYFGPGTRLLVL.